These 23 T cell receptor beta chains came from one sample sequenced in a study of CD8 T cells in ankylosing spondylitis. Findings and caveats of the study: A motif in TCR beta, a set of roughly eight highly homologous variants, appeared characteristic of ankylosing spondylitis blood.

TCRdb used MiXCR to reprocess the 5' RACE reads, holding one entry per CDR3 protein. The sample consists of about 460,000 distinct CDR3 sequences, approximately 5% of them appearing once. Antigens for these TCRs are unknown. The sample was blood, either unsorted or a sorted T cell fraction (not recorded which). Every receptor here comes from a male donor with ankylosing spondylitis.

In this sample, this clonotype turned up many times. The chain has TRBV7-9 and TRBJ2-1; unclear D gene. The CDR3 loop spans 15 amino acids. Germline assignment: CDR1 SEHNR and CDR2 FQNEAQ (reference sequence). V was cut by 5 bases and J by 0 bases, with 11 bases left in between. CDR3 sequence reads: CASSPPLSSYNEQFF. In nucleotides, the CDR3 is TGTGCCAGCAGCCCCCCCCTGAGCTCCTACAATGAGCAGTTCTTC.

This clonotype was seen a few times. The CDR3 DNA reads as TGTGCCAGCAGCCAAGATTGGCTAGCGGCAGATACGCAGTATTTT. Its translation is CASSQDWLAADTQYF. V and J are TRBV14 and TRBJ2-3; 7 bases are a match to TRBD2. Per the germline V gene, CDR1 is SGHDN and CDR2 is FVKESK. The V segment lost 0 bases and the J segment 4 bases; nucleotides outside the gene matches: 4. This CDR3 is built from 15 residues.

The rearrangement uses TRBV11-3 and TRBJ2-3; the match to TRBD2 covers 11 bases. Germline loops: CDR1 SGHNT, CDR2 YENEEA. V was clipped by 5 bases and J by 10 bases; unmatched bases: 8. The CDR3 spans 14 residues. CDR3 DNA: TGTGCCAGCAGCGGAACTAGCGGGAGTGCATCGCAGTATTTT. It encodes CASSGTSGSASQYF.

This clonotype was found many times. The chain links TRBV29-1 to TRBJ2-1; 14 nucleotides match TRBD2. Germline V gene sequence: CDR1 SQVTM, CDR2 ANQGSEA. The V segment lost 1 base and the J segment 1 base; nucleotides outside the gene matches: 9. The CDR3 totals 19 residues. The CDR3, as DNA: TGCAGCGTTGAAGGAGGGACTAGCGGGAGTAAATGGTCCTACAATGAGCAGTTCTTC. Its protein product is CSVEGGTSGSKWSYNEQFF.

This clonotype has just a few counts. This chain uses TRBV6-5 with TRBJ2-1; no definite D call. This CDR3 has 10 amino acids. V dropped 8 bases and J dropped 7 bases, with 6 bases sitting between them. Germline V lookup: CDR1 MNHEY, CDR2 SVGAGI. This chain's CDR3 is CASGENEQFF. The CDR3 coding sequence is TGTGCCAGCGGTGAGAATGAGCAGTTCTTC.

At least ten counts were recorded for this clonotype. This chain connects TRBV24-1 to TRBJ2-3; TRBD2 matches at 9 bases. The CDR3 runs 16 residues. From germline, CDR1 is KGHDR and CDR2 SFDVKD. V shed 3 bases and J 5 bases; nucleotides not matched to a gene: 8. Here the CDR3 DNA reads TGTGCCACCAGTGATGCTGTAGCGGGGGCGAAAGATACGCAGTATTTT. This codes for CATSDAVAGAKDTQYF.

In this sample, this clonotype turned up many times. V gene TRBV5-6 combines with J gene TRBJ1-1; 8 positions agree with TRBD1. The CDR3 loop spans 14 amino acids. Trimming at V came to 1 base and at J to 5 bases, leaving 4 bases not matched to a gene. CDR1 SGHDT and CDR2 YYEEEE come from the germline V gene. CDR3: CASSLTGGHTEAFF. The CDR3 bases are TGTGCCAGCAGCTTGACAGGGGGGCATACTGAAGCTTTCTTT.

This clonotype came up many times. The chain couples TRBV2 to TRBJ2-7; the D is unclear. There are 11 residues in the CDR3. The germline gives CDR1 SNHLY, CDR2 FYNNEI. Trimming pared 7 bases from V and 3 bases from J, leaving 7 bases between. In nucleotides, the CDR3 is TGTGCCAGCACCGGATTCTACGAGCAGTACTTC. It is translated as CASTGFYEQYF.

This clonotype occurred many times. CDR3 amino acids: CASSLNLIYGYTF. The CDR3 DNA is TGTGCCAGCAGTTTAAATCTGATCTATGGCTACACCTTC. The rearrangement uses TRBV12-3 or TRBV12-4 and TRBJ1-2; D uncertain. Trimming pared 2 bases from V and 4 bases from J, leaving 8 bases between. This CDR3 has 13 residues.

The chain joins TRBV6-5 to TRBJ2-5; 7 bases are shared with TRBD1. CDR3 length equals 15 residues. V lost 0 bases, J lost 2 bases, and 3 bases stayed unmatched. The V gene's germline CDR1 is MNHEY and CDR2 SVGAGI. The CDR3 coding sequence is TGTGCCAGCAGTTACTCGGTACAGGGGCAAGAGACCCAGTACTTC. Encoded protein: CASSYSVQGQETQYF.

This clonotype was found many times. V usage is TRBV6-2 or TRBV6-3 and J usage is TRBJ1-6, with 9 bases fitting TRBD1. The germline CDR1 and CDR2 sequences are MNHEY and SVGEGT. CDR3 length: 16 amino acids. The junction had 6 bases not matched to a gene; V was cut back by 3 bases and J by 6 bases. The CDR3 region is CASSYPGTGPNSPLHF. CDR3 bases: TGTGCCAGCAGTTATCCCGGGACAGGGCCTAATTCACCCCTCCACTTT.

This chain connects TRBV6-1 to TRBJ2-1; 7 bases map to TRBD2. The CDR3 runs 14 residues. Germline trimming cut 6 bases from V and 6 bases from J; bases unmatched to any gene: 8. Germline values: CDR1 MNHNS, CDR2 SASEGT. In DNA, the CDR3 is TGTGCCAGCAGCCGGACTAGTGAAGGCAATGAGCAGTTCTTC. This translates into CASSRTSEGNEQFF.

The table lists this clonotype with many counts. The chain recombines TRBV20-1 with TRBJ2-3; TRBD2 matches at 8 bases. This CDR3 has 14 amino acids. Trimming cost V 5 bases and J 2 bases; bases outside gene matches: 6. The germline CDR1 and CDR2 sequences are DFQATT and SNEGSKA (reference sequence). DNA of the CDR3: TGCAGTGCTGCAGCGGGAGACCTCACAGATACGCAGTATTTT. Protein product: CSAAAGDLTDTQYF.

This clonotype was recorded at least ten times. The J gene is TRBJ2-1, the V gene TRBV25-1; 9 nucleotides align to TRBD2. Germline trimming cut 3 bases from V and 8 bases from J; bases unmatched to any gene: 11. The V gene's germline CDR1 is MGHDK and CDR2 SYGVNS. The CDR3 totals 16 residues. The CDR3 region is CASSDAGAGGGHEQFF. The CDR3 region has the DNA TGTGCCAGCAGTGATGCGGGTGCGGGGGGGGGCCATGAGCAGTTCTTC.

Concerning this clonotype: A junction boundary mismatches the germline segment, possibly from a read error. CDR3 coding DNA: TGTGCCAGCAGCCGGCTGGGGGGAGCCTCCTTCAATGAGCAGTTCTTC. Encoded protein: CASSRLGGASFNEQFF. The chain joins TRBV5-5 to TRBJ2-1, with D tentatively TRBD2 (6 bases). Germline CDR1 reads SGHKS; CDR2 reads YYEKEE (reference sequence). The CDR3 consists of 16 residues.

This clonotype was counted ten times or more. J is TRBJ2-7 and V is TRBV6-1; 8 nucleotides agree with TRBD1. CDR3 length: 14 residues. Germline V gene lookup returns CDR1 MNHNS and CDR2 SASEGT. The V and J ends lost 8 bases and 4 bases, in that order; junction bases with no gene match: 10. The CDR3 DNA reads as TGTGCCAGCTCCACGATGGACAGGGCGTACGAGCAGTACTTC. Amino acid sequence: CASSTMDRAYEQYF.

This clonotype was observed many times. The V gene is TRBV20-1, the J gene TRBJ1-1, with D unresolved. From germline, CDR1 is DFQATT and CDR2 SNEGSKA (reference sequence). V shed 4 bases and J shed 0 bases, with 9 bases lying between them. The CDR3 has 13 amino acids. The CDR3 DNA is TGCAGTGCTACCCTTGACCTGAACACTGAAGCTTTCTTT. Encoded protein: CSATLDLNTEAFF.

This clonotype was observed many times. The rearrangement uses TRBV20-1 and TRBJ2-7; D is ambiguous. Per germline, CDR1 DFQATT and CDR2 SNEGSKA (reference sequence). This CDR3 has 13 residues. V was clipped by 6 bases and J by 4 bases, with 16 bases between them. The CDR3 protein is CSAIVGPFYEQYF. The CDR3 nucleotides are TGCAGTGCCATAGTTGGGCCTTTTTACGAGCAGTACTTC.

The sample holds many counts of this clonotype. The chain combines TRBV7-2 with TRBJ2-2, with 16 bases fitting TRBD2. Germline V gene sequence: CDR1 SGHTA, CDR2 FQGNSA. CDR3 length: 17 residues. The trim removed 1 base at V and 5 bases at J, leaving 1 base unmatched. The CDR3 loop reads CASSLVGLAGGTGELFF. The CDR3 bases are TGTGCCAGCAGCTTAGTGGGACTAGCGGGAGGGACCGGGGAGCTGTTTTTT. Together with reference TRBV7-2 and TRBJ2-2, the CDR3 gives the full variable domain: GAGVSQSPSNKVTEKGKDVELRCDPISGHTALYWYRQSLGQGLEFLIYFQGNSAPDKSGLPSDRFSAERTGGSVSTLTIQRTQQEDSAVYLCASSLVGLAGGTGELFFGEGSRLTVL.

This clonotype was counted many times. The chain recombines TRBV20-1 with TRBJ1-2; no firm D call. The V gene lost 6 bases and the J gene lost 2 bases, with 7 bases spanning the gap. Germline V lookup: CDR1 DFQATT, CDR2 SNEGSKA (reference sequence). CDR3 length equals 11 residues. The CDR3 DNA reads as TGCAGTGCCCCAGACAACTATGGCTACACCTTC. It yields the protein CSAPDNYGYTF.

Only a few counts were recorded for this clonotype. The rearrangement uses TRBV7-2 and TRBJ1-2; 10 bases fit TRBD1. Germline V lookup: CDR1 SGHTA, CDR2 FQGNSA. The length of the CDR3 is 13 residues. V shed 7 bases, J shed 11 bases, and the junction held 10 bases outside the gene matches. CDR3 loop: CASTRRDRGRYTF. In DNA form, the CDR3 reads TGTGCCAGCACCCGTCGGGACAGGGGAAGGTACACCTTC.

This clonotype was picked up many times. The V call is TRBV5-1, the J call TRBJ1-1, with D possibly TRBD1 on 6 matching bases. V lost 4 bases and J lost 4, with 14 bases in between. Germline V gene lookup returns CDR1 SGHRS and CDR2 YFSETQ. There are 14 residues in the CDR3. For the CDR3, the DNA is TGCGCCAGCAGCGAGGACAGATGGGTCACTGAAGCTTTCTTT. Residues: CASSEDRWVTEAFF.

The rearrangement links TRBV4-1 to TRBJ2-7, with 7 bases aligning to TRBD1. The CDR3 length is 15 residues. The V and J ends lost 3 bases and 0 bases, in that order; junction bases with no gene match: 5. Germline CDR1 and CDR2: MGHRA and YSYEKL. The CDR3 protein is CASSQGDRDSYEQYF. For the CDR3, the DNA is TGCGCCAGCAGCCAGGGGGACAGAGACTCCTACGAGCAGTACTTC.